These 15 T cell receptor beta chains came from one sample sequenced in a study of cytomegalovirus exposure and HLA in healthy donors. Primers included in the PCR were 60 Vbeta and 13 Jbeta primers. Profiling relied on immunoSEQ multiplex PCR, and the TCRdb table lists in-frame clones only, not all of them. The table lists 120,000 to 150,000 clones, 60% to 85% of them singletons, with 2.5% to 3.5% in the top ten. Sequenced material: PBMCs. Receptors were obtained from a male donor in good health and CMV-seronegative.

The chain employs TRBV2 and TRBJ2-1; 7 bases fit TRBD2. The ends lost 7 bases at V and 3 bases at J; junction bases unmatched: 12. CDR3 length equals 16 residues. Germline CDR1 is SNHLY and CDR2 is FYNNEI. In DNA, the CDR3 is TGTGCCAGCACCCTCTGGGGTCTAGCGGACTACAATGAGCAGTTCTTC. Residues: CASTLWGLADYNEQFF.

This chain uses TRBV6-5 with TRBJ1-1; the D is unclear. Germline CDR1 and CDR2: MNHEY and SVGAGI. V dropped 2 bases and J dropped 7 bases, with 14 bases sitting between them. The CDR3 extends over 14 amino acids. CDR3 protein: CASSYTRTKIEAFF. As DNA, the CDR3 is TGTGCCAGCAGTTACACTAGAACAAAGATTGAAGCTTTCTTT.

The chain employs TRBV28 and TRBJ1-3; 7 bases fit TRBD1. In germline, CDR1 is MDHEN, CDR2 SYDVKM. This CDR3 contains 14 residues. Trimming took 4 bases from V and 4 from J; bases not matched to a gene: 4. The CDR3 region has the DNA TGTGCCAGCAGTTCGACAGGGATGGGAAACACCATATATTTT. Its translation is CASSSTGMGNTIYF.

The chain employs TRBV12-2 and TRBJ2-5; the table gives TRBD2 as D, unverified against the DNA. TRBV12-2 is assigned pseudogene status. The CDR3 has 17 amino acids. For the CDR3, the DNA is TGTGCAAGTCGCCCAAGAGTGGCTAGCGGCCAACAAGAGACCCAGTACTTC. This gives the protein CASRPRVASGQQETQYF.

This rearrangement joins TRBV2 to TRBJ1-5; a possible D gene is TRBD1 (6 bases). This CDR3 comprises 15 residues. Germline values: CDR1 SNHLY, CDR2 FYNNEI. V dropped 2 bases and J dropped 7 bases, with 15 bases sitting between them. The chain's CDR3 is CASSEIHRALQPQHF. The CDR3 region has the DNA TGTGCCAGCAGTGAAATTCACAGGGCGCTGCAGCCCCAGCATTTT.

This chain joins TRBV5-1 and TRBJ2-7; 7 bases line up with TRBD1. The CDR3 is made up of 13 amino acids. V was clipped by 4 bases and J by 4 bases; unmatched bases: 5. Looked up from germline, CDR1 is SGHRS and CDR2 is YFSETQ. This CDR3 is CASSPTGFYEQYF. CDR3 bases: TGCGCCAGCAGCCCGACAGGGTTTTACGAGCAGTACTTC.

This chain joins TRBV4-1 and TRBJ2-5; TRBD2 aligns across 7 bases. Looked up from germline, CDR1 is MGHRA and CDR2 is YSYEKL. This CDR3 is 17 amino acids long. V shed 1 base, J shed 1 base, and the junction held 9 bases outside the gene matches. CDR3 sequence: CASSQGGGREVQETQYF. In DNA, the CDR3 is TGCGCCAGCAGCCAAGGCGGGGGAAGGGAGGTCCAAGAGACCCAGTACTTC.

This rearrangement joins TRBV5-1 to TRBJ2-5; TRBD2 agrees at 13 bases. From germline, CDR1 is SGHRS and CDR2 YFSETQ. This CDR3 region has 16 residues. Unmatched junction bases numbered 7, after V lost 4 bases and J lost 4 bases. The CDR3 coding sequence is TGCGCCAGCAGCGCTGGACTAGCGGGAGCCGGAGAGACCCAGTACTTC. Translation: CASSAGLAGAGETQYF.

V is TRBV4-3 and J is TRBJ2-7; D is perhaps TRBD2 (5 bases). This CDR3 spans 14 amino acids. The V gene's germline CDR1 is LGHNA and CDR2 YSLEER. V gave up 0 bases and J gave up 6 bases, with 12 bases separating them. This CDR3 reads CASSQDSPRGEQYF. The CDR3 bases are TGCGCCAGCAGCCAAGATTCCCCCCGGGGCGAGCAGTACTTC.

The chain employs TRBV10-3 and TRBJ2-1, with 13 bases matching TRBD2. The germline CDR1 and CDR2 sequences are ENHRY and SYGVKD. This CDR3 has 15 residues. Trimming took 4 bases from V and 7 from J; bases not matched to a gene: 4. CDR3 bases: TGTGCCATCAGTGCAAGGACTAGCGGGGGAAATGAGCAGTTCTTC. This encodes CAISARTSGGNEQFF.

V is TRBV11-2 and J is TRBJ2-7; 13 nucleotides match TRBD2. J gave up 7 bases and V 4 bases, and 10 bases lay outside the gene matches. The CDR3 runs to 16 residues. Germline V gives CDR1 SGHAT, CDR2 FQNNGV. CDR3: CASSSTLAGGPEEQYF. As DNA, the CDR3 is TGTGCCAGCAGCTCGACACTAGCGGGGGGGCCTGAAGAGCAGTACTTC.

V is TRBV18 and J is TRBJ2-7; D unclear. Trimming took off 4 bases at V and 3 bases at J, with 22 bases between the two ends. This CDR3 comprises 17 residues. Looked up from germline, CDR1 is KGHSH and CDR2 is LQKENI. The CDR3 DNA follows: TGTGCCAGCTCACGCATTCATTCAGGTTTCAAGAACTACGAGCAGTACTTC. Protein sequence: CASSRIHSGFKNYEQYF.

This chain connects TRBV7-2 to TRBJ2-1, with 10 bases fitting TRBD2. Germline CDR1 and CDR2: SGHTA and FQGNSA. V shed 5 bases, J shed 3 bases, and the junction held 7 bases outside the gene matches. This CDR3 region has 16 residues. The CDR3 DNA reads as TGTGCCAGCAGCCCAGCGGGGGGGGGCCTCTACAATGAGCAGTTCTTC. As protein: CASSPAGGGLYNEQFF.

V is TRBV7-9 and J is TRBJ1-2, with D maybe TRBD1 (5 bases). Per the germline V gene, CDR1 is SEHNR and CDR2 is FQNEAQ (reference sequence). V was cut by 1 base and J by 5 bases, with 11 bases left in between. This CDR3 spans 14 amino acids. The CDR3 reads CASSLDRGVYGYTF. CDR3 nucleotides: TGTGCCAGCAGCTTAGACCGGGGGGTTTATGGCTACACCTTC.

The V and J genes are TRBV5-1 and TRBJ2-3; 14 nucleotides match TRBD2. Trimming took 1 base from V and 5 from J; bases not matched to a gene: 9. The CDR3 is made up of 18 amino acids. Germline V lookup: CDR1 SGHRS, CDR2 YFSETQ. CDR3 amino acids: CASSLRPPGLAGVDTQYF. The CDR3 DNA reads as TGCGCCAGCAGCTTGCGACCCCCGGGACTAGCGGGAGTAGATACGCAGTATTTT.